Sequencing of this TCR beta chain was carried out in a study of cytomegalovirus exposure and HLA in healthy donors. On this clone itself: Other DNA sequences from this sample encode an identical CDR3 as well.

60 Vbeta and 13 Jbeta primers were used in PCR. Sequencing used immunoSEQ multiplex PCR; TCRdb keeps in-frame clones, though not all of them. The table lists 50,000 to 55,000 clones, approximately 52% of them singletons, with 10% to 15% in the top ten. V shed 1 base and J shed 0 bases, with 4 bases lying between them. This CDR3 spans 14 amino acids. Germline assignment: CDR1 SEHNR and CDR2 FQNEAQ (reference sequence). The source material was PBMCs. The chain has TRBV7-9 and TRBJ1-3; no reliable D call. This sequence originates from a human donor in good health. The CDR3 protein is CASSLGHSGNTIYF. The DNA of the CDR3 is TGTGCCAGCAGCTTAGGGCACTCTGGAAACACCATATATTTT.